What follows are 7 T cell receptor beta chains derived from one specimen sequenced in a study of cytomegalovirus exposure and HLA in healthy donors. PCR involved 60 Vbeta and 13 Jbeta primers. Clones were read by immunoSEQ multiplex PCR, and TCRdb kept only the in-frame ones, dropping some. Its table records 55,000 to 65,000 clones. The sequencing sample was made of PBMCs. These receptors were obtained from a young woman in good health and CMV-seronegative.

The chain is built from TRBV2 and TRBJ2-4; D not certain. Germline loops: CDR1 SNHLY, CDR2 FYNNEI. The CDR3 contains 16 residues. V was clipped by 2 bases and J by 0 bases, with 11 bases between them. The CDR3 reads CASSEIPAKAKNIQYF. CDR3 sequence (DNA): TGTGCCAGCAGTGAAATTCCTGCTAAAGCCAAAAACATTCAGTACTTC.

The chain employs TRBV27 and TRBJ1-1; D may be TRBD1 (6 bases). Germline CDR1 is MNHEY and CDR2 is SMNVEV (reference sequence). V lost 2 bases to trimming and J lost 4 bases, with 14 bases between them. The CDR3 consists of 15 residues. The CDR3 loop reads CASSLRGARITEAFF. The CDR3 DNA follows: TGTGCCAGCAGTTTACGGGGGGCGCGGATCACTGAAGCTTTCTTT.

The V gene is TRBV5-6, the J gene TRBJ1-2; D not resolved. V lost 1 base, J lost 2 bases, and 6 bases lay in between. Per the germline V gene, CDR1 is SGHDT and CDR2 is YYEEEE. The CDR3 has 13 amino acids. The CDR3 sequence is CASSLQQNYGYTF. CDR3 sequence (DNA): TGTGCCAGCAGCTTGCAACAGAACTATGGCTACACCTTC.

The chain employs TRBV25-1 and TRBJ2-2; possibly TRBD2 for D (7 bases). Germline CDR1 MGHDK, CDR2 SYGVNS. Deletions cut 4 bases from V and 4 bases from J, with 16 bases between. The CDR3 runs to 16 residues. The DNA of the CDR3 is TGTGCCAGCAGTGTAAATGGGGGGGCGCGCACCGGGGAGCTGTTTTTT. Translation gives CASSVNGGARTGELFF.

This rearrangement joins TRBV6-5 to TRBJ1-1; D might be TRBD1 (5 bases). The CDR3 contains 11 residues. V lost 3 bases and J lost 7, with 6 bases in between. Germline CDR1 MNHEY, CDR2 SVGAGI. CDR3 residues: CASSYRGEAFF. The CDR3, as DNA: TGTGCCAGCAGTTATAGGGGTGAAGCTTTCTTT.

This chain links TRBV13 with TRBJ2-5, with a tentative D call TRBD2 (5 bases). Germline V gene sequence: CDR1 PRHDT, CDR2 FYEKMQ (reference sequence). Trimming stripped 5 bases from V and 11 bases from J, with 15 bases between. The CDR3 runs 12 residues. The CDR3 coding sequence is TGTGCCAGCAGCCGTACTCGGGGTGAGCAGTACTTC. It specifies CASSRTRGEQYF.

The J gene is TRBJ1-6, the V gene TRBV18; 11 nucleotides line up with TRBD1. The V and J ends lost 6 bases and 0 bases, in that order; junction bases with no gene match: 4. In germline, CDR1 is KGHSH, CDR2 LQKENI. The CDR3 is 17 amino acids. The CDR3 loop reads CASSPDRGRSYNSPLHF. Here the CDR3 DNA reads TGTGCCAGCTCCCCGGACAGGGGGCGCTCCTATAATTCACCCCTCCACTTT.